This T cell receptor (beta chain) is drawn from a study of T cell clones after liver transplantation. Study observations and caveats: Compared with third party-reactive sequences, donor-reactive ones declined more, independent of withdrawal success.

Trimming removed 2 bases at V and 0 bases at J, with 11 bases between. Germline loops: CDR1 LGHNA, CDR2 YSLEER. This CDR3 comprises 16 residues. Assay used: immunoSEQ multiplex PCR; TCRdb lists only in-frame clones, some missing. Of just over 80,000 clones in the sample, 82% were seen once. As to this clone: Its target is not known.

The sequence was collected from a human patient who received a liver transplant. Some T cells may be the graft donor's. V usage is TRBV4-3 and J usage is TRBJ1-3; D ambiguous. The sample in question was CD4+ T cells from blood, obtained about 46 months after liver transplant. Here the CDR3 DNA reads TGCGCCAGCAGCCAAAACCACAGAAGCTCTGGAAACACCATATATTTT. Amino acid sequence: CASSQNHRSSGNTIYF.